These 23 T cell receptor beta chains were sequenced from one sample in a study of T cell therapy after organ transplantation. These receptors are not linked to any known antigen. Measured with immunoSEQ multiplex PCR; TCRdb has only the in-frame clones, and not every one. The sample consists of 44,000 or so clones, 94% of them appearing once. The source was CD8+ T cells from blood, collected before autologous CMV-specific T cell therapy. Receptors were obtained from a human patient who had received a solid organ transplant and had CMV disease.

The gene calls are TRBV2 and TRBJ2-7; D is perhaps TRBD1 (6 bases). The germline V gene has CDR1 SNHLY and CDR2 FYNNEI. V dropped 1 base and J dropped 3 bases, with 19 bases sitting between them. This CDR3 has 17 residues. CDR3 coding DNA: TGTGCCAGCAGTGAAGGGGGCCCCGGGACAAACATCTACGAGCAGTACTTC. Translation: CASSEGGPGTNIYEQYF.

This chain uses TRBV7-8 with TRBJ1-1; 7 nucleotides agree with TRBD1. Germline CDR1 SGHVS, CDR2 FQNEAQ. V was clipped by 0 bases and J by 5 bases; unmatched bases: 9. CDR3 length: 16 residues. CDR3 bases: TGTGCCAGCAGCTTAGCTACAGGGGCCCGTGGGACTGAAGCTTTCTTT. Translation: CASSLATGARGTEAFF.

The rearrangement joins TRBV9 to TRBJ2-2, with TRBD2 identical over 9 bases. The CDR3 has 18 residues. CDR1 is SGDLS, CDR2 YYNGEE, per germline. V gave up 0 bases and J gave up 2 bases; unmatched junction bases: 8. In DNA form, the CDR3 reads TGTGCCAGCAGCGTAGGGGGTTGGCGGGAGGGTAACACCGGGGAGCTGTTTTTT. The encoded protein is CASSVGGWREGNTGELFF.

The rearrangement uses TRBV7-9 and TRBJ1-2; maybe TRBD1 (6 bases). The V end was cut by 1 base, the J end by 6 bases, with 15 bases between. The CDR3 has 15 amino acids. Germline V gene data show CDR1 as SEHNR and CDR2 as FQNEAQ (reference sequence). The CDR3 DNA follows: TGTGCCAGCAGCTTAGACTGGGCCCAGGGGAATGGCTACACCTTC. Protein sequence: CASSLDWAQGNGYTF.

The chain has TRBV2 and TRBJ1-2, with D unclear. V was cut by 7 bases and J by 4 bases, with 13 bases left in between. The CDR3 length is 13 residues. The germline V gene has CDR1 SNHLY and CDR2 FYNNEI. The CDR3: CASTLGEPYGYTF. CDR3 sequence (DNA): TGTGCCAGCACTCTGGGAGAGCCCTATGGCTACACCTTC.

The chain is built from TRBV27 and TRBJ2-4; D may correspond to TRBD1 or TRBD2 (5 bases each). Germline V gives CDR1 MNHEY, CDR2 SMNVEV (reference sequence). V was clipped by 3 bases and J by 0 bases, with 24 bases between them. CDR3 length: 20 residues. In DNA, the CDR3 is TGTGCCAGCAGTTTGAAGGCGGCTAACACTGGGGGTCTAGCCAAAAACATTCAGTACTTC. Translated: CASSLKAANTGGLAKNIQYF.

The chain carries TRBV5-6 and TRBJ2-7; D possibly matches TRBD1 or TRBD2 (5 bases each). The germline CDR1 and CDR2 sequences are SGHDT and YYEEEE. V was clipped by 4 bases and J by 0 bases, with 11 bases between them. This CDR3 comprises 14 residues. CDR3 nucleotide sequence: TGTGCCAGCAGCGGTTTTGGGGGCTCCTACGAGCAGTACTTC. Residues: CASSGFGGSYEQYF.

The rearrangement joins TRBV29-1 to TRBJ2-7, with 10 bases fitting TRBD1. Germline values: CDR1 SQVTM, CDR2 ANQGSEA. With V trimmed by 7 bases and J by 4 bases, 7 bases remained unmatched. This CDR3 comprises 13 residues. The CDR3 DNA follows: TGCAGCGCATTGACAGGGGGCGGGTACGAGCAGTACTTC. Amino acids: CSALTGGGYEQYF.

The V gene is TRBV5-1, the J gene TRBJ2-7; TRBD2 is a possible D gene (6 bases). V lost 2 bases and J 0 bases, leaving 9 bases between the germline ends. The CDR3 sequence is 14 residues long. Germline V gene data show CDR1 as SGHRS and CDR2 as YFSETQ. The CDR3 sequence is CASSFGGTSYEQYF. CDR3 in DNA: TGCGCCAGCAGCTTCGGCGGGACCTCCTACGAGCAGTACTTC.

In this sample, this clone turned up once. The V gene is TRBV7-9, the J gene TRBJ1-1, with a weak D call TRBD1 (5 bases). Germline assignment: CDR1 SEHNR and CDR2 FQNEAQ (reference sequence). V lost 5 bases to trimming and J lost 7 bases, with 8 bases between them. CDR3 size: 11 residues. CDR3 DNA sequence: TGTGCCAGCAGCGCGGGGGATGAAGCTTTCTTT. It encodes CASSAGDEAFF.

The chain recombines TRBV11-2 with TRBJ2-7; D is unclear. There are 17 residues in the CDR3. Germline CDR1 SGHAT, CDR2 FQNNGV. Trimming shortened V by 4 bases and J by 0 bases, and 19 bases separated the two germline ends. The CDR3 protein is CASSSVGLTSSSYEQYF. As DNA, the CDR3 is TGTGCCAGCAGCTCGGTTGGTTTAACATCGTCCTCCTACGAGCAGTACTTC.

J is TRBJ2-4 and V is TRBV14; the D gene could be TRBD1 or TRBD2 (5 bases each). There are 16 residues in the CDR3. V lost 2 bases and J 3 bases, leaving 14 bases between the germline ends. Germline V gene lookup returns CDR1 SGHDN and CDR2 FVKESK. CDR3 in DNA: TGTGCCAGCAGCCAATCAGGGTTTCGGGGCAAAAACATTCAGTACTTC. The encoded protein is CASSQSGFRGKNIQYF. The variable domain in full, completed from reference TRBV14 and TRBJ2-4, reads EAGVTQFPSHSVIEKGQTVTLRCDPISGHDNLYWYRRVMGKEIKFLLHFVKESKQDESGMPNNRFLAERTGGTYSTLKVQPAELEDSGVYFCASSQSGFRGKNIQYFGAGTRLSVL.

This chain uses TRBV19 with TRBJ1-2, with 7 nucleotides matching TRBD1. This CDR3 contains 15 residues. The junction had 12 bases not matched to a gene; V was cut back by 7 bases and J by 4 bases. The V gene's germline CDR1 is LNHDA and CDR2 SQIVND (reference sequence). CDR3 bases: TGTGCCAGTAACACCGGGACAGCAAGAGGCTATGGCTACACCTTC. Its protein is CASNTGTARGYGYTF.

This clone came up a few times. This chain connects TRBV7-3 to TRBJ2-2; D might be TRBD1 (6 bases). The CDR3 is 18 amino acids. Germline CDR1 reads SGHTA; CDR2 reads FQGTGA. The germline V and J ends were trimmed by 5 bases and 2 bases, with 21 bases remaining between them. This CDR3 reads CASSALGTDSLNTGELFF. CDR3 nucleotides: TGTGCCAGCAGCGCCCTAGGGACGGACAGCCTAAACACCGGGGAGCTGTTTTTT.

The genes are TRBV30 and TRBJ2-7; D is perhaps TRBD2 (5 bases). The germline V and J ends were trimmed by 5 bases and 4 bases, with 15 bases remaining between them. The CDR3 has 13 amino acids. CDR1 GTSNPN and CDR2 SVGIG come from the germline V gene (reference sequence). The CDR3, as DNA: TGTGCCTGGGCGGCGGGCCCGTCTTACGAGCAGTACTTC. Translation: CAWAAGPSYEQYF.

The CDR3 DNA follows: TGTGCCAGCAGCTTAGATAATAGCGGGGCTTACAATGAGCAGTTCTTC. Its translation is CASSLDNSGAYNEQFF. The rearrangement joins TRBV7-2 to TRBJ2-1, with TRBD2 matching over 8 bases. This CDR3 region has 16 residues. CDR1 is SGHTA, CDR2 FQGNSA, per germline. Trimming at V came to 1 base and at J to 4 bases, leaving 6 bases not matched to a gene.

This chain links TRBV15 with TRBJ1-1, with 9 bases that match TRBD1. Germline CDR1 LNHNV, CDR2 YYDKDF (reference sequence). The CDR3 length is 14 residues. V was pared by 6 bases and J by 1 base, with 3 bases of the junction left unmatched. CDR3 protein: CATRDRGKNTEAFF. The CDR3 DNA reads as TGTGCCACCAGGGACAGGGGCAAGAACACTGAAGCTTTCTTT.

The V call is TRBV27, the J call TRBJ1-5, with 8 bases that match TRBD1. This CDR3 spans 14 amino acids. CDR1 is MNHEY, CDR2 SMNVEV, per germline (reference sequence). V lost 4 bases, J lost 5 bases, and 4 bases stayed unmatched. The CDR3 DNA reads as TGTGCCAGCAGTTATCACAGGGGGTATCAGCCCCAGCATTTT. Its protein is CASSYHRGYQPQHF.

The chain links TRBV6-6 to TRBJ2-7, with TRBD2 matching over 13 bases. Germline assignment: CDR1 MNHNY and CDR2 SVGAGI (reference sequence). With V trimmed by 6 bases and J by 6 bases, 5 bases remained unmatched. The CDR3 has 14 residues. The CDR3 protein is CASSSGTSGIEQYF. The CDR3 nucleotides are TGTGCCAGCAGCTCCGGGACTAGCGGGATCGAGCAGTACTTC.

This sequence joins TRBV23-1 and TRBJ2-7, with D possibly being TRBD1 (6 bases). TRBV23-1 is an open reading frame, and its role is uncertain. This CDR3 has 14 amino acids. With 11 bases removed from V and 6 bases from J, the gap between germline ends came to 23 bases. CDR3 sequence: CARQDTGSCCEQYF. The CDR3 DNA reads as TGCGCCCGCCAAGACACAGGGAGTTGCTGCGAGCAGTACTTC.

The chain combines TRBV5-6 with TRBJ1-2; 9 nucleotides agree with TRBD1. Germline V CDR1 and CDR2: SGHDT, YYEEEE. The junction had 6 bases not matched to a gene; V was cut back by 1 base and J by 2 bases. The CDR3 is 16 amino acids. The CDR3 DNA reads TGTGCCAGCAGCTTGTTCTTCGGACAGGGGAACTATGGCTACACCTTC. It codes for CASSLFFGQGNYGYTF.

The chain combines TRBV5-1 with TRBJ2-7, with TRBD2 identical over 11 bases. With 4 bases clipped from V and 3 bases from J, the junction kept 9 bases outside the gene matches. The CDR3 runs 16 residues. Per germline, CDR1 SGHRS and CDR2 YFSETQ. CDR3 in amino acids: CASSEGTSGALYEQYF. CDR3 nucleotides: TGCGCCAGCAGCGAGGGGACTAGCGGAGCACTCTACGAGCAGTACTTC.

V and J are TRBV18 and TRBJ2-7, with 11 bases identical to TRBD1. The CDR3 runs 14 residues. CDR1 KGHSH and CDR2 LQKENI come from the germline V gene. V lost 3 bases to trimming and J lost 6 bases; unmatched junction nucleotides: 4. CDR3 in DNA: TGTGCCAGCTCACCCGCCGGGACAGGGGGCGAGCAGTACTTC. This encodes CASSPAGTGGEQYF.